One sample yielded the 12 T cell receptor beta chains listed below, sequenced in a study of cytomegalovirus exposure and HLA in healthy donors (dated by TCRdb to the late 2010s). Receptor libraries were prepared by the immunoSEQ multiplex PCR assay. The multiplex PCR relied on a mix of 60 forward primers for TCR Vbeta segments and 13 reverse primers for TCR Jbeta segments. Held by TCRdb, this immuneACCESS table contains in-frame sequences only and omits some clones. Under half of the omission traces to an unresolved V gene where checked; the cause of the rest is unknown. The table for this sample lists some 130,000 clones; over 60% of them were counted only once. The ten largest clones take up approximately 1.3% of the sample. Sample: PBMCs. Every receptor here comes from a male donor in good health and CMV-seropositive.

The chain is built from TRBV29-1 and TRBJ2-1; D is undetermined. Trimming took off 7 bases at V and 6 bases at J, with 16 bases between the two ends. CDR1 and CDR2 from the germline V gene are SQVTM and ANQGSEA. The CDR3 is 13 residues long. CDR3 sequence (DNA): TGCAGCGCCCAAAACCCCTTCGGCAATGAGCAGTTCTTC. This translates into CSAQNPFGNEQFF.

In this sample, this clone turned up once. The chain has TRBV2 and TRBJ1-3; D is unclear. The CDR3 consists of 17 residues. Germline values: CDR1 SNHLY, CDR2 FYNNEI. V was shortened by 1 base and J by 3 bases, with 16 bases between the two germline ends. The CDR3 nucleotides read TGTGCCAGCAGTGAAGGGGTGGCGACCGGGTTTGGAAACACCATATATTTT. Translated, it gives CASSEGVATGFGNTIYF.

Notes on this clone: The identical CDR3 is also encoded by other nucleotide sequences in the sample. V is TRBV7-9 and J is TRBJ2-3, with D tentatively TRBD1 (6 bases). Trimming removed 2 bases at V and 0 bases at J, with 9 bases between. The CDR3 totals 15 residues. Per germline, CDR1 SEHNR and CDR2 FQNEAQ (reference sequence). The CDR3 region is CASSLRQGSTDTQYF. Here the CDR3 DNA reads TGTGCCAGCAGCTTAAGGCAGGGGAGCACAGATACGCAGTATTTT. The full variable domain, with the rest looked up from reference TRBV7-9 and TRBJ2-3, is DTGVSQNPRHKITKRGQNVTFRCDPISEHNRLYWYRQTLGQGPEFLTYFQNEAQLEKSRLLSDRFSAERPKGSFSTLEIQRTEQGDSAMYLCASSLRQGSTDTQYFGPGTRLTVL.

The chain joins TRBV7-8 to TRBJ2-7; 8 nucleotides agree with TRBD2. Per germline, CDR1 SGHVS and CDR2 FQNEAQ. There are 17 residues in the CDR3. Unmatched junction bases numbered 10, after V lost 1 base and J lost 2 bases. CDR3 amino acids: CASSLGGLGAGTYEQYF. The CDR3 DNA is TGTGCCAGCAGCTTAGGGGGACTAGGCGCGGGGACCTACGAGCAGTACTTC.

The chain uses TRBV19 and TRBJ2-7, with D maybe TRBD2 (6 bases). Between the trimmed V and J ends, which lost 4 bases and 2 bases, there was a span of 9 bases. Germline CDR1 is LNHDA and CDR2 is SQIVND (reference sequence). CDR3 length: 13 residues. CDR3 amino acids: CASSTTGAYEQYF. DNA for the CDR3: TGTGCCAGTAGTACGACGGGAGCCTACGAGCAGTACTTC.

The chain carries TRBV5-4 and TRBJ1-4; TRBD1 matches 9 bases. Per germline, CDR1 SGHNT and CDR2 YYREEE (reference sequence). This CDR3 spans 14 amino acids. Trimming cost V 4 bases and J 2 bases; bases outside gene matches: 0. CDR3 region: CASSTGGTNEKLFF. The DNA of the CDR3 is TGTGCCAGCAGCACAGGGGGCACTAATGAAAAACTGTTTTTT.

The table lists this clone with a count of one. The genes are TRBV28 and TRBJ2-3; 11 bases map to TRBD1. The CDR3 length is 16 residues. Germline V gene data show CDR1 as MDHEN and CDR2 as SYDVKM. The V gene end was trimmed by 5 bases and the J gene end by 0 bases; junction bases not matched to a gene: 4. The DNA for the CDR3 is TGTGCCAGCAGTCCCGGACAGGGGGCTAGCACAGATACGCAGTATTTT. It translates to CASSPGQGASTDTQYF.

CDR3 loop: CASSVGQGRTDTQYF. The DNA for the CDR3 is TGTGCCAGCAGCGTGGGACAGGGGCGTACAGATACGCAGTATTTT. This chain joins TRBV11-3 and TRBJ2-3; 10 bases are shared with TRBD1. Germline CDR1 and CDR2: SGHNT and YENEEA. CDR3 length: 15 amino acids. V gave up 5 bases and J gave up 3 bases; unmatched junction bases: 5.

The chain recombines TRBV27 with TRBJ2-2, with 7 bases fitting TRBD1. After removal of 4 bases from V and 4 bases from J, the junction contained 6 bases not matched to a gene. The CDR3 contains 15 residues. The germline V gene encodes CDR1 MNHEY and CDR2 SMNVEV (reference sequence). The CDR3 loop is CASSSPGQSTGELFF. Here the CDR3 DNA reads TGTGCCAGCAGTTCTCCGGGACAGAGCACCGGGGAGCTGTTTTTT.

The count of this clone is one. The gene calls are TRBV6-1 and TRBJ1-5, with D perhaps TRBD1 (5 bases). The CDR3 sequence is 16 residues long. V was pared by 3 bases and J by 2 bases, with 14 bases between. From germline, CDR1 is MNHNS and CDR2 SASEGT. The CDR3, as DNA: TGTGCCAGCAGTGATACAAGGGGCGCGGGCAATCAGCCCCAGCATTTT. It yields the protein CASSDTRGAGNQPQHF.

This clone was seen a handful of times. The V gene is TRBV5-1, the J gene TRBJ1-2; D ambiguous. The CDR3 contains 13 residues. With 0 bases removed from V and 7 bases from J, the gap between germline ends came to 10 bases. Germline V lookup: CDR1 SGHRS, CDR2 YFSETQ. The CDR3 DNA reads TGCGCCAGCAGCTTGGACAGAGCAGGTGGCTACACCTTC. Its protein is CASSLDRAGGYTF.

The V call is TRBV14, the J call TRBJ2-7; 9 positions match TRBD1. CDR1 is SGHDN and CDR2 is FVKESK in the germline V gene. V lost 1 base and J lost 7; bases outside the gene matches: 14. CDR3 length equals 17 residues. This CDR3 reads CASSQAQTGTGSGEQYF. In DNA, the CDR3 is TGTGCCAGCAGCCAAGCCCAGACCGGGACAGGGTCTGGTGAGCAGTACTTC.